This T cell receptor beta chain is from a study of control samples from healthy donors and cancer patients. Sequencing was performed with immunoSEQ multiplex PCR; in TCRdb, only in-frame clones are kept and a portion is missing. The sample records about 160,000 clones, about 95% being singletons. Sequenced sample: PBMCs. This clonotype was obtained from a man aged 55 to 70 with colorectal cancer.

CDR3 amino acids: CASSFPRYRGYTGELFF. CDR3 DNA: TGTGCCAGCAGCTTCCCCCGTTACAGGGGTTACACCGGGGAGCTGTTTTTT. This rearrangement joins TRBV5-6 to TRBJ2-2, with TRBD1 identical over 7 bases. V shed 2 bases and J 3 bases; nucleotides not matched to a gene: 10. Germline CDR1 and CDR2: SGHDT and YYEEEE. This CDR3 contains 17 residues.